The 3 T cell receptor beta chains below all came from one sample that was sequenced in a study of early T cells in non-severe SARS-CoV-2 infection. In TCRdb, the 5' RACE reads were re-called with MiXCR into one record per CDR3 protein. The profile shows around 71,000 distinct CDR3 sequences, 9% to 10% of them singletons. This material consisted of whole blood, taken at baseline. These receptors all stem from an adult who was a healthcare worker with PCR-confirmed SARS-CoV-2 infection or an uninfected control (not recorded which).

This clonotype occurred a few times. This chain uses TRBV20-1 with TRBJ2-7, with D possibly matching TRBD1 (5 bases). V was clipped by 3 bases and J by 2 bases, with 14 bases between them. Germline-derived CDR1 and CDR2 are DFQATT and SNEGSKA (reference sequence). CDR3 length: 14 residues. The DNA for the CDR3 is TGCAGTGCTAGTTTGGCAGGGTCCACCTACGAGCAGTACTTC. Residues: CSASLAGSTYEQYF.

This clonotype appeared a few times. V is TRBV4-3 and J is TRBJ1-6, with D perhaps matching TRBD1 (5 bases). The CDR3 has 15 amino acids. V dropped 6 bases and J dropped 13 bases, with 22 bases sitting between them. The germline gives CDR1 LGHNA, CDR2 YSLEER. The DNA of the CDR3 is TGCGCCAGCAGGGGGGACGTTGGACACCATTTCCCCCTCCACTTT. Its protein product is CASRGDVGHHFPLHF.

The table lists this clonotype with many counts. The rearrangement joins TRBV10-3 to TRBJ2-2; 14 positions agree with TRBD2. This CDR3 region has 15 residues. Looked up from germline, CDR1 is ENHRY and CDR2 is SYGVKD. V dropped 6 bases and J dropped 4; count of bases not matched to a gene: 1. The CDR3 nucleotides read TGTGCCATCAGGGGACTAGCGGGAGCCACCGGGGAGCTGTTTTTT. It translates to CAIRGLAGATGELFF.